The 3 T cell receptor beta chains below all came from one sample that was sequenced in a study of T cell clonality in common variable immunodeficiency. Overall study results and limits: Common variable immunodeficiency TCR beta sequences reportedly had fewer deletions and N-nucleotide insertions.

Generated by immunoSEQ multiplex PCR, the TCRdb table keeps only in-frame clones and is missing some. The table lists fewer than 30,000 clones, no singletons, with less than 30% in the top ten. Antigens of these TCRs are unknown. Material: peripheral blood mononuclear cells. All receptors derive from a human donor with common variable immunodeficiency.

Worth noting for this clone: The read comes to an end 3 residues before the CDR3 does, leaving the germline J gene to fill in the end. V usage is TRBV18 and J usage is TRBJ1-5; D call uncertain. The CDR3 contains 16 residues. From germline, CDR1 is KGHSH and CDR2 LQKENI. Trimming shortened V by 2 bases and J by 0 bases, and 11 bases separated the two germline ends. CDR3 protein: CASSPGTAYSNQPQHF. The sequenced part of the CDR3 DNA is TGTGCCAGCTCACCAGGAACAGCATATAGCAATCAGCCC.

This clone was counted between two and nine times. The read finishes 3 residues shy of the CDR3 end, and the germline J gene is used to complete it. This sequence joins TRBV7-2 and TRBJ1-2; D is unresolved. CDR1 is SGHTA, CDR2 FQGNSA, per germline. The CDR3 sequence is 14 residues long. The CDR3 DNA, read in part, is TGTGCCAGCAGCTTAGGTCCAGGAGACGACGGC. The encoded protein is CASSLGPGDDG. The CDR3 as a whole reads CASSLGPGDDGYTF.

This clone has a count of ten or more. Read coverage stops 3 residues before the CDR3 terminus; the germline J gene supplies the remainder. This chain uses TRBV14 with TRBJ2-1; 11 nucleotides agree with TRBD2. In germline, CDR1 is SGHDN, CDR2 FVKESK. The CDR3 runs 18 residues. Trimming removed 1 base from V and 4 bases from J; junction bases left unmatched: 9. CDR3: CASSQVGLAGGTYNEQFF. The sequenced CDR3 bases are TGTGCCAGCAGCCAAGTCGGGCTAGCGGGGGGAACGTACAATGAG.